This T cell receptor (beta chain) was identified in a study of shared clonotypes between healthy human individuals. Study-wide points: The donor pool, a small one, limited the genetic and exposure-history diversity represented. Generation of non-shared clonotypes was less probable than generation of clonotypes shared by all four donors. Sorted-subset sequencing, rarefaction showed, was incomplete despite large depth.

Notes on this clone: What it binds is unknown.

Profiling relied on immunoSEQ multiplex PCR, and the TCRdb table lists in-frame clones only, not all of them. The table shows under 1,900,000 clones, with approximately 98.5% occurring only once. Sample: naive CD4+ T cells sorted from blood. The subset here: CD45RA+ positively selected. This receptor was obtained from a man under 40 in good health.

CDR3 DNA sequence: TGTGCCCGAGGCCGCAGGGTAGTAGGCGGGGAGCTGTTTTTT. It specifies CARGRRVVGGELFF. The V and J genes are TRBV30 and TRBJ2-2, with D maybe TRBD1 (5 bases). Deletions cut 8 bases from V and 7 bases from J, with 20 bases between. CDR1 and CDR2 from the germline V gene are GTSNPN and SVGIG (reference sequence). The CDR3 runs 14 residues.